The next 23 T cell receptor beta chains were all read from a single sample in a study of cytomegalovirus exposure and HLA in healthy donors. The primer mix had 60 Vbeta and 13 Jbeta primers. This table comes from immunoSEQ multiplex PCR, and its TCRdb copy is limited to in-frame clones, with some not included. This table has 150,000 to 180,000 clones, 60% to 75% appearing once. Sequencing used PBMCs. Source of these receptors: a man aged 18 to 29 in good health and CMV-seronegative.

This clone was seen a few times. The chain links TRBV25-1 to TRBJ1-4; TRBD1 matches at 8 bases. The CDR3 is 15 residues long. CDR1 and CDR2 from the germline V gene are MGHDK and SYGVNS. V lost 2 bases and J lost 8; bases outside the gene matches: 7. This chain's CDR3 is CASSELGTGPEKLFF. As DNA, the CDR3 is TGTGCCAGCAGTGAACTCGGGACAGGACCCGAAAAACTGTTTTTT.

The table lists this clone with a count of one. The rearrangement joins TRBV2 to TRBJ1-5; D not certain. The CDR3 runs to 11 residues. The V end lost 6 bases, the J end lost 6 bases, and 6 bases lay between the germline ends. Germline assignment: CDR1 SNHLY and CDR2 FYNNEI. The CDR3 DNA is TGTGCCAGCAGAACGGGTCAGCCCCAGCATTTT. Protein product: CASRTGQPQHF.

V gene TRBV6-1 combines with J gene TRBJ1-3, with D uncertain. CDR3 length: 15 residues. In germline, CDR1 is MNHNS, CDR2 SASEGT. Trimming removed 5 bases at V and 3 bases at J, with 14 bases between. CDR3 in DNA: TGTGCCAGCAGTCCGGGTGGAGCGGTTGGAAACACCATATATTTT. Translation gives CASSPGGAVGNTIYF.

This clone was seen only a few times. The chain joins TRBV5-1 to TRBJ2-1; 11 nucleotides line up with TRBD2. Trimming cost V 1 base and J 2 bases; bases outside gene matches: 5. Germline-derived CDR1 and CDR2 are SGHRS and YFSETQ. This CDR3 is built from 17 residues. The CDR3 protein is CASSLPSGGSTYNEQFF. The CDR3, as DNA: TGCGCCAGCAGCTTGCCTAGCGGGGGGTCCACCTACAATGAGCAGTTCTTC.

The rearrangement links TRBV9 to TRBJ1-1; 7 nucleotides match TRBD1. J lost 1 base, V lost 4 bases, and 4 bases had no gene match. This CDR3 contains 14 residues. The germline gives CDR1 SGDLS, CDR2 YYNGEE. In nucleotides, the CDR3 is TGTGCCAGCAGCCCCCAGGGGGGGAACACTGAAGCTTTCTTT. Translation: CASSPQGGNTEAFF.

The CDR3, as DNA: TGTGCCAGTAGTTGGGGGGAAGGGTGGAATCAGCCCCAGCATTTT. Residues: CASSWGEGWNQPQHF. The J gene is TRBJ1-5, the V gene TRBV19, with D possibly matching TRBD1 (5 bases). Per the germline V gene, CDR1 is LNHDA and CDR2 is SQIVND (reference sequence). V lost 5 bases, J lost 4 bases, and 15 bases lay in between. This CDR3 comprises 15 residues.

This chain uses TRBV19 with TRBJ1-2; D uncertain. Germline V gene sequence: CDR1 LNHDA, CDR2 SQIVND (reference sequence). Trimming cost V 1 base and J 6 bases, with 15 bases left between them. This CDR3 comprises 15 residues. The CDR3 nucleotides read TGTGCCAGTAGTATAGCGACGATCGGAGGCCATGGCTACACCTTC. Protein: CASSIATIGGHGYTF.

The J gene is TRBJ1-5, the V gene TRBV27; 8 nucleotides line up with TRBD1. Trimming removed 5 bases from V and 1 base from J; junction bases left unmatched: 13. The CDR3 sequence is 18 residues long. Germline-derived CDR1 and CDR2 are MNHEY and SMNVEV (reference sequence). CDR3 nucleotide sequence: TGTGCCAGCAGTCTACGACAGGGGAGCACCATAAGCAATCAGCCCCAGCATTTT. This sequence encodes CASSLRQGSTISNQPQHF.

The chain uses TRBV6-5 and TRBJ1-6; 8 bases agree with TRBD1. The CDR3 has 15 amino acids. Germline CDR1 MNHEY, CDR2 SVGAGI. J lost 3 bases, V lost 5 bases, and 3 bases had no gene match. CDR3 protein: CASSQGQVYNSPLHF. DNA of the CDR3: TGTGCCAGCAGTCAGGGACAGGTCTATAATTCACCCCTCCACTTT.

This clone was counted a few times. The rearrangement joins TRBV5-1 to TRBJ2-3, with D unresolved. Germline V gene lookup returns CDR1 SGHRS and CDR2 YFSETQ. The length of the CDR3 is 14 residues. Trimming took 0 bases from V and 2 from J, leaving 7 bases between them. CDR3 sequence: CASSLVQSTDTQYF. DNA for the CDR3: TGCGCCAGCAGCTTGGTACAGTCCACAGATACGCAGTATTTT.

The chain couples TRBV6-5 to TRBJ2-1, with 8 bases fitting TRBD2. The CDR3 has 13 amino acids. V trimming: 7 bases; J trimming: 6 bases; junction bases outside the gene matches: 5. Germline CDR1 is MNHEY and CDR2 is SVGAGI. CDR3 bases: TGTGCCAGCAAGTTCGGGGGGGCCAATGAGCAGTTCTTC. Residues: CASKFGGANEQFF.

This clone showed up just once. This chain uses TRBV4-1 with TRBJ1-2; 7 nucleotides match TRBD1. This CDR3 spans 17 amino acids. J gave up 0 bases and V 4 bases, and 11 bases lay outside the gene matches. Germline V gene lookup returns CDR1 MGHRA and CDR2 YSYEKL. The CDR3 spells CASSLQTNRGANYGYTF. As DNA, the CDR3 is TGCGCCAGCAGCCTACAAACCAACAGGGGAGCTAACTATGGCTACACCTTC.

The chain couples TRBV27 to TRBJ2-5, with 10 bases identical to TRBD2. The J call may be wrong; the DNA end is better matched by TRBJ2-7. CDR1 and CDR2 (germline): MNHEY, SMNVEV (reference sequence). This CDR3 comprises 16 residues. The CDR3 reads CASSSFLAGVPYEQYF. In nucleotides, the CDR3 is TGTGCCAGCAGTAGCTTCCTAGCGGGGGTACCCTACGAGCAGTACTTC.

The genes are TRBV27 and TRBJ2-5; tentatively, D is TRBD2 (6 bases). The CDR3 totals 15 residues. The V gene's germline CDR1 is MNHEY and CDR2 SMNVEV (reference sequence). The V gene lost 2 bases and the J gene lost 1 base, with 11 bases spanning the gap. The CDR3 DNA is TGTGCCAGCAGTTTAATGGCGGGGATCCAAGAGACCCAGTACTTC. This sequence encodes CASSLMAGIQETQYF.

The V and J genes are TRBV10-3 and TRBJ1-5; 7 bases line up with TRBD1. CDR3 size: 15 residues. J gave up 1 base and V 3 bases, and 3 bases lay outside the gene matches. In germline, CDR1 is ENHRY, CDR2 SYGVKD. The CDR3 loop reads CAISDGTVSNQPQHF. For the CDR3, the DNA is TGTGCCATCAGTGACGGGACAGTCAGCAATCAGCCCCAGCATTTT.

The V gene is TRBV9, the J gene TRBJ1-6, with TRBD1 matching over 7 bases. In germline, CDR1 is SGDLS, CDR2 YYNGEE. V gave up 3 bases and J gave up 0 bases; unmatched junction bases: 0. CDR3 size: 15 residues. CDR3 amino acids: CASSAGGSYNSPLHF. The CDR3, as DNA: TGTGCCAGCAGCGCAGGGGGCTCCTATAATTCACCCCTCCACTTT.

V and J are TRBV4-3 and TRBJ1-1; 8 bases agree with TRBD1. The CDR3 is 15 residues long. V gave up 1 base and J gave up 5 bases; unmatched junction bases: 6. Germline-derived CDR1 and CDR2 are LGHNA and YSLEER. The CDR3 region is CASSQAPDRVTEAFF. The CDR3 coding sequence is TGCGCCAGCAGCCAAGCTCCGGACAGGGTAACTGAAGCTTTCTTT.

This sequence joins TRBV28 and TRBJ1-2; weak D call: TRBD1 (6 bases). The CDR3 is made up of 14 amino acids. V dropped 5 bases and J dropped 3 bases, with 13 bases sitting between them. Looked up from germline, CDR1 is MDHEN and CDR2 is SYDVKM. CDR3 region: CASSRDKTHYGYTF. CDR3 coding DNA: TGTGCCAGCAGTCGGGACAAGACACACTATGGCTACACCTTC.

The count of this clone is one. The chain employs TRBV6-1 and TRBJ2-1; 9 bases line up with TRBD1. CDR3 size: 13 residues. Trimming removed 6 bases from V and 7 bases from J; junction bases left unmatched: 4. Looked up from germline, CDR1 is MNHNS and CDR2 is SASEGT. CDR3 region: CASSRQGENEQFF. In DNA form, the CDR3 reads TGTGCCAGCAGCCGACAGGGGGAGAATGAGCAGTTCTTC.

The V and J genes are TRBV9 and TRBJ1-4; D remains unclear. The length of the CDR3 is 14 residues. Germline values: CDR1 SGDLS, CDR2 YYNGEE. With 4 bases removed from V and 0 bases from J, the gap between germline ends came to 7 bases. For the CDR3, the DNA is TGTGCCAGCAGCCGGTTCCCAACTAATGAAAAACTGTTTTTT. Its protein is CASSRFPTNEKLFF.

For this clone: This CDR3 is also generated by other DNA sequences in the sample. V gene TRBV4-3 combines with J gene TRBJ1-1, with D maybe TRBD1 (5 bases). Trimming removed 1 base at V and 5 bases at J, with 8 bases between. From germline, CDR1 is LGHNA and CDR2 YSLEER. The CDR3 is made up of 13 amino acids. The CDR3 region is CASSQVGGTEAFF. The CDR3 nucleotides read TGCGCCAGCAGCCAAGTGGGGGGGACTGAAGCTTTCTTT.

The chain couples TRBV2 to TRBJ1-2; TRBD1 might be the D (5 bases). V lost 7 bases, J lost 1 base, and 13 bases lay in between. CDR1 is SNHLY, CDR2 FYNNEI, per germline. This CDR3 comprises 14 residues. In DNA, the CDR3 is TGTGCCAGCATCTCCAAGGGACTTAACTATGGCTACACCTTC. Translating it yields CASISKGLNYGYTF.

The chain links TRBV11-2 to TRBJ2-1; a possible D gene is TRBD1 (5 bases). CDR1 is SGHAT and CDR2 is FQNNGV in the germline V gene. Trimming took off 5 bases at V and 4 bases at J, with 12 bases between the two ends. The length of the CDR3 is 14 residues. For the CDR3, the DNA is TGTGCCAGCAGCATGGCAGGGCAATACAATGAGCAGTTCTTC. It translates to CASSMAGQYNEQFF.